Listed below are T cell receptor beta chains from one sample, sequenced in a study of blood T cell repertoires in COVID-19. Repertoires were generated with immunoSEQ multiplex PCR, while TCRdb's copy carries only in-frame clones and drops some. The sample records about 220,000 clones, roughly 80% being singletons. Sequencing input: peripheral blood. The receptors stem from a woman aged 55-75 years with acute or convalescent COVID-19. The CDR3 runs from the conserved cysteine through the conserved F or W. The D gene is left open where the match is weak. The size entry is marked missing in some rows and otherwise reads once, few, many or a size class.

clone_size d_call j_call v_call cdr3_nt cdr3_aa
NA NA TRBJ1-1 TRBV19 TGTGCCAGTAGTATAACGCAAAGCCCCAACACTGAAGCTTTCTTT CASSITQSPNTEAFF
NA TRBD1 TRBJ1-5 TRBV5-6 TGTGCCAGCAGCGAACAGGGGAATAGCAATCAGCCCCAGCATTTT CASSEQGNSNQPQHF
NA NA TRBJ1-1 TRBV24-1 TGTGCCACCATGGGGGGACGGAACACTGAAGCTTTCTTT CATMGGRNTEAFF
NA TRBD1 TRBJ1-1 TRBV5-6 TGTGCCAGCAGCTATGGACAGGGTACTGAAGCTTTCTTT CASSYGQGTEAFF
NA TRBD1 TRBJ1-1 TRBV6-1 TGTGCCAGCAGTGATTCAGAGGGAACAGGGGGGAACACTGAAGCTTTCTTT CASSDSEGTGGNTEAFF
NA NA TRBJ1-2 TRBV11-2 TGTGCCAGCAGCTTTGGGCAGAGATATGGCTACACCTTC CASSFGQRYGYTF
NA NA TRBJ2-7 TRBV6-6 TGTGCCTCGCAAATAGCCGGGGGAAACTACGAGCAGTACTTC CASQIAGGNYEQYF
NA TRBD2 TRBJ2-2 TRBV7-9 TGTGCCAGCCTGACGGGACTAGCGGGTGTCGGGGAGCTGTTTTTT CASLTGLAGVGELFF
NA NA TRBJ2-7 TRBV7-9 TGTGCCAGCAGCCCCGGAGGCTTCGGACCTACCAAGCAGTACTTC CASSPGGFGPTKQYF
NA NA TRBJ1-5 TRBV20-1 TGCAGTGCTAGTCGGGGTCGGCAGAAACAGCCCCAGCATTTT CSASRGRQKQPQHF
NA TRBD1 TRBJ2-2 TRBV25-1 TGTGCCAGCGGCCGACAGGGGGTGAACACCGGGGAGCTGTTTTTT CASGRQGVNTGELFF
NA NA TRBJ1-2 TRBV5-1 TGCGCCAGCAGCTTGGCGGGGGGCCCTAACTATGGCTACACCTTC CASSLAGGPNYGYTF
once NA TRBJ1-4 TRBV19 TGTGCCAGCCGCCGACAGCCAGAAAAACTGTTTTTT CASRRQPEKLFF
NA NA TRBJ2-4 TRBV5-6 TGTGCCAGCAGCTTGCTAACTCTAGCCAAAAACATTCAGTACTTC CASSLLTLAKNIQYF
NA NA TRBJ1-2 TRBV2 TGTGCCAGCAGTGAAGCGCGGGGAGGGTCGGGCTACACCTTC CASSEARGGSGYTF
few NA TRBJ1-2 TRBV19 TGTGCCAGTAGTATGGAGGGTGCAAGCGGCTACACCTTC CASSMEGASGYTF
NA TRBD2 TRBJ2-3 TRBV4-2 TGTGCCAGCAGCCAATCAGCGGGGCTTACAGATACGCAGTATTTT CASSQSAGLTDTQYF
NA TRBD1 TRBJ1-2 TRBV7-2 TGTGCCAGCAGCTTCGACAGGGGACTAAATGGCTACACCTTC CASSFDRGLNGYTF
NA NA TRBJ2-1 TRBV27 TGTGCCAGCAGTTTGTTCCCAGGGTCTAGCGAGGGTACCACCTACAATGAGCAGTTCTTC CASSLFPGSSEGTTYNEQFF
NA NA TRBJ1-2 TRBV7-9 TGTGCCAGCAGCTTACCAGGATTCTATGGCTACACCTTC CASSLPGFYGYTF
NA NA TRBJ2-3 TRBV6-4 TGTGCCAGCAGGGGGGCCGGCGATACGCAGTATTTT CASRGAGDTQYF
NA NA TRBJ1-5 TRBV28 TGTGCCAGCAGTTTTGGCAGGGTGATTGGTCAGCCCCAGCATTTT CASSFGRVIGQPQHF
NA NA TRBJ1-2 TRBV29-1 TGCAGCGTTGACGGCCATATTAGGGGAGGCTACACCTTC CSVDGHIRGGYTF
NA TRBD1 TRBJ2-2 TRBV19 TGTGCCAGCGAGGCCCCAGGGGGCGCAAAGACCGGGGAGCTGTTTTTT CASEAPGGAKTGELFF
few NA TRBJ1-6 TRBV4-2 TGTGCCAGCAGCCTTACACGGGATACTGGGATTTCACCCCTCCACTTT CASSLTRDTGISPLHF